This passage covers 15 T cell receptor beta chains from one sample sequenced in a study of CD8 T cells in ankylosing spondylitis. Via MiXCR, TCRdb re-called the 5' RACE reads, giving one row per CDR3 protein. This table has about 170,000 distinct CDR3 sequences, about a sixth appearing once. The sequenced sample was blood, either unsorted or a sorted T cell fraction (not recorded which). These receptors originate from a male donor with ankylosing spondylitis or in good health (not recorded which).

Ten or more counts support this clonotype. The chain has TRBV6-5 and TRBJ2-1, with D perhaps matching TRBD2 (5 bases). Germline lookup yields CDR1 MNHEY and CDR2 SVGAGI. Trimming pared 7 bases from V and 6 bases from J, leaving 7 bases between. This CDR3 spans 11 amino acids. In DNA form, the CDR3 reads TGTGCCAGCACCCGGGGCAATGAGCAGTTCTTC. Amino acid sequence: CASTRGNEQFF.

This clonotype was detected ten times or more. The V gene is TRBV5-1, the J gene TRBJ2-3; D call uncertain. The CDR3 is 13 residues long. Germline V gene data show CDR1 as SGHRS and CDR2 as YFSETQ. V was clipped by 1 base and J by 3 bases, with 6 bases between them. The CDR3 region has the DNA TGCGCCAGCAGCTTGCTCTTGACAGATACGCAGTATTTT. Protein sequence: CASSLLLTDTQYF.

This clonotype was detected ten times or more. The V call is TRBV4-1, the J call TRBJ2-7; TRBD2 aligns across 16 bases. The CDR3 length is 19 residues. Unmatched junction bases numbered 12, after V lost 3 bases and J lost 4 bases. Per the germline V gene, CDR1 is MGHRA and CDR2 is YSYEKL. CDR3 in amino acids: CASSQGSGTSGRAWYEQYF. The DNA of the CDR3 is TGCGCCAGCAGCCAGGGGTCTGGGACTAGCGGGAGGGCCTGGTACGAGCAGTACTTC.

Many counts were recorded for this clonotype. The chain is built from TRBV20-1 and TRBJ1-3; 7 bases are shared with TRBD1. This CDR3 region has 15 residues. The germline V gene has CDR1 DFQATT and CDR2 SNEGSKA (reference sequence). DNA of the CDR3: TGCAGCCTCGAGTTGTTTGGACAGGATGGAAACACCATATATTTT. Protein: CSLELFGQDGNTIYF.

Ten or more counts support this clonotype. The chain carries TRBV5-1 and TRBJ1-1; D possibly corresponds to TRBD1 (5 bases). CDR1 and CDR2 (germline): SGHRS, YFSETQ. Between the trimmed V and J ends, which lost 2 bases and 2 bases, there was a span of 10 bases. This CDR3 has 14 amino acids. The CDR3 DNA reads TGCGCCAGCAGCTTCGGGACGGGAAACACTGAAGCTTTCTTT. This codes for CASSFGTGNTEAFF.

Turning to this clonotype: This may stem from a read error, because a much larger clone lies one nucleotide away. The chain carries TRBV14 and TRBJ1-5; no clear D. The CDR3 loop spans 13 amino acids. Germline lookup yields CDR1 SGHDN and CDR2 FVKESK. The CDR3 DNA reads TGTGCCAGCGGCCAAGACCTGAATCAGCCCCAGCATTTT. Amino acids: CASGQDLNQPQHF.

This clonotype was recorded many times. This rearrangement joins TRBV5-1 to TRBJ1-1; weak D call: TRBD1 (6 bases). Trimming removed 0 bases at V and 7 bases at J, with 7 bases between. This CDR3 has 12 residues. The germline V gene encodes CDR1 SGHRS and CDR2 YFSETQ. Here the CDR3 reads CASSLEGGEAFF. The CDR3 nucleotides read TGCGCCAGCAGCTTGGAGGGGGGTGAAGCTTTCTTT. Full variable domain (missing parts from reference TRBV5-1 and TRBJ1-1): KAGVTQTPRYLIKTRGQQVTLSCSPISGHRSVSWYQQTPGQGLQFLFEYFSETQRNKGNFPGRFSGRQFSNSRSEMNVSTLELGDSALYLCASSLEGGEAFFGQGTRLTVV.

The chain has TRBV28 and TRBJ2-2; D not certain. CDR3 length: 12 residues. V was shortened by 5 bases and J by 9 bases, with 10 bases between the two germline ends. Germline CDR1 reads MDHEN; CDR2 reads SYDVKM. The CDR3 is CASSPAFRELFF. CDR3 DNA sequence: TGTGCCAGCAGTCCGGCCTTTAGGGAGCTGTTTTTT.

This clonotype was seen many times. The chain carries TRBV10-3 and TRBJ2-1; D not certain. Trimming pared 6 bases from V and 10 bases from J, leaving 13 bases between. CDR1 and CDR2 (germline): ENHRY, SYGVKD. The CDR3 has 12 amino acids. CDR3 nucleotide sequence: TGTGCCATCAGGACACCTGCCTCGGAGCAGTTCTTC. Protein sequence: CAIRTPASEQFF.

This clonotype showed up just a few times. V and J are TRBV28 and TRBJ2-7; D gene ambiguous. From germline, CDR1 is MDHEN and CDR2 SYDVKM. The CDR3 contains 16 residues. Trimming took off 5 bases at V and 0 bases at J, with 17 bases between the two ends. As DNA, the CDR3 is TGTGCCAGCAGTACCAGCCCAGGCAGGAGCTCCTACGAGCAGTACTTC. It specifies CASSTSPGRSSYEQYF. The full variable domain, rest sourced from reference TRBV28 and TRBJ2-7, is DVKVTQSSRYLVKRTGEKVFLECVQDMDHENMFWYRQDPGLGLRLIYFSYDVKMKEKGDIPEGYSVSREKKERFSLILESASTNQTSMYLCASSTSPGRSSYEQYFGPGTRLTVT.

This clonotype was seen many times. This chain joins TRBV10-3 and TRBJ1-2, with D possibly matching TRBD1 (5 bases). Looked up from germline, CDR1 is ENHRY and CDR2 is SYGVKD. The CDR3 has 14 amino acids. V was cut by 3 bases and J by 3 bases, with 11 bases left in between. The CDR3 reads CAISDGGMDYGYTF. In nucleotides, the CDR3 is TGTGCCATCAGTGATGGGGGGATGGACTATGGCTACACCTTC.

The genes are TRBV12-3 or TRBV12-4 and TRBJ2-5; no clear D gene. V gave up 3 bases and J gave up 5 bases, with 7 bases separating them. The CDR3 spans 12 residues. The CDR3 protein is CASSFYPETQYF. The CDR3 DNA reads as TGTGCCAGCAGTTTCTATCCCGAGACCCAGTACTTC.

The table lists this clonotype with a few counts. V is TRBV7-9 and J is TRBJ1-2; D not resolved. The CDR3 contains 15 residues. Germline V gene lookup returns CDR1 SEHNR and CDR2 FQNEAQ (reference sequence). The ends were cut back, 2 bases at V and 8 bases at J, with 18 bases in the middle. CDR3 protein: CASSLRIETGYGYTF. CDR3 nucleotides: TGTGCCAGCAGCTTACGAATCGAAACCGGCTACGGCTACACCTTC.

The rearrangement links TRBV5-1 to TRBJ2-2; 8 bases align to TRBD2. This CDR3 has 17 amino acids. From germline, CDR1 is SGHRS and CDR2 YFSETQ. J lost 5 bases, V lost 0 bases, and 9 bases had no gene match. The CDR3 region is CASSLDPAGDRTGELFF. As DNA, the CDR3 is TGCGCCAGCAGCTTGGATCCAGCGGGAGACCGGACCGGGGAGCTGTTTTTT.

This clonotype was recorded at least ten times. The chain combines TRBV20-1 with TRBJ2-3, with D possibly being TRBD1 (5 bases). The CDR3 has 16 amino acids. V dropped 3 bases and J dropped 7 bases, with 23 bases sitting between them. CDR1 is DFQATT and CDR2 is SNEGSKA in the germline V gene (reference sequence). CDR3 bases: TGCAGTGCTAGTAGCCCAGACTTGATTGGGGCCTATACGCAGTATTTT. The encoded protein is CSASSPDLIGAYTQYF.